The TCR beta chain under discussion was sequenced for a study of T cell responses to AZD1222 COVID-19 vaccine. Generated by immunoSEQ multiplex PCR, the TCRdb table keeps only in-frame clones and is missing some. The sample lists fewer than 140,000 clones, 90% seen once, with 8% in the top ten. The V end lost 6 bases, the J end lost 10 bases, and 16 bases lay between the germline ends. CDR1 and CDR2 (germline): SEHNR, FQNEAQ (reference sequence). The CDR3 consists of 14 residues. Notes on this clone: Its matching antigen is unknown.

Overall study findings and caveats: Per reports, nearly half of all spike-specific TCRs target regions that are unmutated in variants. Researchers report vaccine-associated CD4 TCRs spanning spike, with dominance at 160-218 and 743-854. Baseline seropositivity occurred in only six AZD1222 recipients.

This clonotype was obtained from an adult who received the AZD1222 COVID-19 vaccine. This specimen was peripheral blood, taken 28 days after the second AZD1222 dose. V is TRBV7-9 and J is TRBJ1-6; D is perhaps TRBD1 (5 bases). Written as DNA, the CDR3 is TGTGCCAGCAGACAGGACTGGGGTGGGTCACCCCTCCACTTT. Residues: CASRQDWGGSPLHF.